What follows are 8 T cell receptor beta chains derived from one specimen sequenced in a study of CD8+CD57+ T cells in acquired aplastic anemia. The template for TCR beta VDJ and CDR3 sequence profiling was genomic DNA. TCRdb called the reads again in MiXCR, with one record for every CDR3 protein. The repertoire has 150,000 to 200,000 distinct CDR3 sequences, around 52% of them found once; the top ten carry under 35%. Patients chosen for sequencing had shown CD8+CD57+ cell expansion by flow cytometry. The sample comprised sorted CD4+, CD8+, or CD8+CD57+ T cells (not recorded which) from PBMCs. These TCRs come from a human donor with aplastic anemia.

This clonotype was seen ten or more times. The chain uses TRBV6-4 and TRBJ2-1; tentative D call: TRBD2 (5 bases). Germline loops: CDR1 MRHNA, CDR2 SNTAGT. The CDR3 has 13 amino acids. V dropped 0 bases and J dropped 10 bases, with 10 bases sitting between them. This CDR3 reads CASSDSGSGEQFF. The CDR3, as DNA: TGTGCCAGCAGTGACTCGGGGAGCGGAGAGCAGTTCTTC.

This chain joins TRBV4-1 and TRBJ1-4, with a tentative D call TRBD1 (5 bases). Looked up from germline, CDR1 is MGHRA and CDR2 is YSYEKL. The CDR3 sequence is 17 residues long. The V end lost 2 bases, the J end lost 1 base, and 14 bases lay between the germline ends. The CDR3 sequence: CASSQPPGRRTNEKLFF. The CDR3, as DNA: TGCGCCAGCAGCCAACCTCCAGGGAGGAGAACTAATGAAAAACTGTTTTTT.

This clonotype was detected ten times or more. The chain couples TRBV10-1 to TRBJ2-3, with unresolved D. V shed 3 bases and J shed 3 bases, with 16 bases lying between them. CDR1 WNHNN and CDR2 SYGVQD come from the germline V gene (reference sequence). The CDR3 runs 16 residues. This CDR3 reads CASSEGPERLTDTQYF. The CDR3 nucleotides are TGCGCCAGCAGTGAAGGGCCGGAGAGGTTGACAGATACGCAGTATTTT.

This clonotype has ten or more counts. The chain carries TRBV7-9 and TRBJ2-3; a possible D gene is TRBD2 (5 bases). The ends were cut back, 3 bases at V and 4 bases at J, with 11 bases in the middle. CDR3 length equals 14 residues. In germline, CDR1 is SEHNR, CDR2 FQNEAQ (reference sequence). The DNA of the CDR3 is TGTGCCAGCAGCTTTTCCGGCGGGCCAGATACGCAGTATTTT. As protein: CASSFSGGPDTQYF.

This clonotype came up many times. The J gene is TRBJ1-2, the V gene TRBV9; D perhaps matches TRBD1 (6 bases). The CDR3 spans 16 residues. Trimming removed 1 base at V and 7 bases at J, with 20 bases between. Germline CDR1 is SGDLS and CDR2 is YYNGEE. As DNA, the CDR3 is TGTGCCAGCAGCGTATCCCGGGACATTTCCCGCAGTGGCTACACCTTC. It specifies CASSVSRDISRSGYTF.

The V and J genes are TRBV20-1 and TRBJ2-7; TRBD1 agrees at 7 bases. J gave up 2 bases and V 6 bases, and 4 bases lay outside the gene matches. In germline, CDR1 is DFQATT, CDR2 SNEGSKA (reference sequence). The CDR3 is made up of 12 amino acids. This CDR3 is CSAPGQTYEQYF. The CDR3, as DNA: TGCAGTGCACCGGGACAGACCTACGAGCAGTACTTC.

J is TRBJ2-7 and V is TRBV29-1, with D possibly being TRBD1 (5 bases). CDR1 is SQVTM and CDR2 is ANQGSEA in the germline V gene. The V gene lost 4 bases and the J gene lost 5 bases, with 9 bases spanning the gap. The CDR3 is 11 amino acids. The CDR3, as DNA: TGCAGCGTTGGCAGGGATAACGAGCAGTACTTC. It codes for CSVGRDNEQYF.

The genes are TRBV5-4 and TRBJ2-7, with 11 bases fitting TRBD2. The J segment lost 0 bases and the V segment lost 0 bases, leaving 20 bases of the junction unmatched. CDR3 size: 22 residues. CDR1 is SGHNT and CDR2 is YYREEE in the germline V gene (reference sequence). CDR3 amino acids: CASSLVGGEDSQLAGASYEQYF. The DNA of the CDR3 is TGTGCCAGCAGCTTGGTGGGGGGGGAGGACAGCCAACTAGCGGGAGCCTCCTACGAGCAGTACTTC.